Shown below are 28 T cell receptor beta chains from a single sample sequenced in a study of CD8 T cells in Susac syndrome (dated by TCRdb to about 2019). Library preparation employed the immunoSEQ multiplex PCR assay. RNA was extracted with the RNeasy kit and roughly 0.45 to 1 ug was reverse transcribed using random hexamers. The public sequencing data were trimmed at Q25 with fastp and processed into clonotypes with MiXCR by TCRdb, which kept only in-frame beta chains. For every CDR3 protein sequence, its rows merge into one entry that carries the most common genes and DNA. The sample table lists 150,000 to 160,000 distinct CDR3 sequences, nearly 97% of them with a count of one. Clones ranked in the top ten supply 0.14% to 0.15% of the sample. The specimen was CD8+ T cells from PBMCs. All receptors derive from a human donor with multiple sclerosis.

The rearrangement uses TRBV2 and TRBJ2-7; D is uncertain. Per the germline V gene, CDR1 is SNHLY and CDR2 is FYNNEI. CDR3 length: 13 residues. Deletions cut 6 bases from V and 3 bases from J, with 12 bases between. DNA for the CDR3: TGTGCCAGCAGCCAGACACCCTACTACGAGCAGTACTTC. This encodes CASSQTPYYEQYF.

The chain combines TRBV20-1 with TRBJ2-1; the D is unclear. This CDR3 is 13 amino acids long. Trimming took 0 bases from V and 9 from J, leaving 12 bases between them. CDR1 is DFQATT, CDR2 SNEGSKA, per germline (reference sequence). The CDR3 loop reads CSARDASSSEQFF. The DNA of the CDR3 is TGCAGTGCTAGAGATGCTAGTAGTAGTGAGCAGTTCTTC.

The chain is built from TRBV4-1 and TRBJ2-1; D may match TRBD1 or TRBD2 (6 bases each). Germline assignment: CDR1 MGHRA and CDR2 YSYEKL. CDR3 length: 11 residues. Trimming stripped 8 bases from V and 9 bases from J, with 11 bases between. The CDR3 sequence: CASVEGGEQFF. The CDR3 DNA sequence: TGCGCCAGCGTCGAGGGGGGTGAGCAGTTCTTC.

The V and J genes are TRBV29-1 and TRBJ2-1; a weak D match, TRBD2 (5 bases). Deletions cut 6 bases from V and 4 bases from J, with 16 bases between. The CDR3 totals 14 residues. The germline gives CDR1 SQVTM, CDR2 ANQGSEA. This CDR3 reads CSVFGLERYNEQFF. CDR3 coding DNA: TGCAGCGTGTTCGGACTGGAACGTTACAATGAGCAGTTCTTC.

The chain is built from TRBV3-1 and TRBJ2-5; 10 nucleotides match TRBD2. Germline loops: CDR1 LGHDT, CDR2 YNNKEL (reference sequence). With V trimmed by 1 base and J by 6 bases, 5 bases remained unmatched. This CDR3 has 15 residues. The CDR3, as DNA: TGTGCCAGCAGCCAAGGTAGCGGGGGGTCCAAGACCCAGTACTTC. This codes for CASSQGSGGSKTQYF.

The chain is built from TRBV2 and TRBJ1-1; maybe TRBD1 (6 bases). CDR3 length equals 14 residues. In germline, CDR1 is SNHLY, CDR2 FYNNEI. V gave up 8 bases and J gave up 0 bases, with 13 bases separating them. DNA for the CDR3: TGTGCCAGCGCCAGGTGGGACATGAACACTGAAGCTTTCTTT. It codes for CASARWDMNTEAFF.

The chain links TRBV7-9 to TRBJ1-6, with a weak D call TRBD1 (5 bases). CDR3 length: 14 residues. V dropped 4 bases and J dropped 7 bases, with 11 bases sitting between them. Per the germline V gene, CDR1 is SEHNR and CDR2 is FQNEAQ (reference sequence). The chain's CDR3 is CASSYDSRNSPLHF. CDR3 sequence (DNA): TGTGCCAGCAGCTACGACAGCAGAAATTCACCCCTCCACTTT.

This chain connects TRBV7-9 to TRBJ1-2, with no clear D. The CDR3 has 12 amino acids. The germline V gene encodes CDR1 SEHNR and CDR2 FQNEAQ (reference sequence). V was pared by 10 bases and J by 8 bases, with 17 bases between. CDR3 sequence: CATLAYPRGYTF. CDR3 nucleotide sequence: TGTGCCACCCTAGCGTATCCCCGGGGCTACACCTTC.

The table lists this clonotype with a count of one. The CDR3 coding sequence is TGCGCCAGCAGCCAGACAGGGCCTGGAAACACCATATATTTT. This sequence encodes CASSQTGPGNTIYF. The genes are TRBV4-1 and TRBJ1-3, with 7 bases lining up with TRBD1. CDR3 size: 14 residues. Germline lookup yields CDR1 MGHRA and CDR2 YSYEKL. V lost 3 bases and J lost 2; bases outside the gene matches: 1.

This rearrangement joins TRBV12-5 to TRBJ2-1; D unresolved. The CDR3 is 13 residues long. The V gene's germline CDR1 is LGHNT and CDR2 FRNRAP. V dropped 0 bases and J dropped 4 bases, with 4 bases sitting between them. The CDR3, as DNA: TGTGCTAGTGGTTTGGTACTTTACAATGAGCAGTTCTTC. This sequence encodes CASGLVLYNEQFF.

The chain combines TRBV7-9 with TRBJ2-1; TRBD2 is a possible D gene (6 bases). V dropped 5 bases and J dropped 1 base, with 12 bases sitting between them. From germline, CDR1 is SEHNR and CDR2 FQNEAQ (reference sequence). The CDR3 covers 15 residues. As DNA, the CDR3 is TGTGCCAGCAGCCGAACTAGCCTATCCTACAATGAGCAGTTCTTC. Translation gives CASSRTSLSYNEQFF. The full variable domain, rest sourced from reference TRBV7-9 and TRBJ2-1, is DTGVSQNPRHKITKRGQNVTFRCDPISEHNRLYWYRQTLGQGPEFLTYFQNEAQLEKSRLLSDRFSAERPKGSFSTLEIQRTEQGDSAMYLCASSRTSLSYNEQFFGPGTRLTVL.

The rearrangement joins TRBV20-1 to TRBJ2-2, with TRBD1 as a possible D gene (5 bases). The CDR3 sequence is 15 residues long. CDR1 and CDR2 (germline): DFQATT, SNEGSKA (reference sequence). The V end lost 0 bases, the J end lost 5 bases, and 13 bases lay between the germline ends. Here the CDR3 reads CSARDITGHTGELFF. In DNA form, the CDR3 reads TGCAGTGCTAGAGATATAACAGGTCATACCGGGGAGCTGTTTTTT.

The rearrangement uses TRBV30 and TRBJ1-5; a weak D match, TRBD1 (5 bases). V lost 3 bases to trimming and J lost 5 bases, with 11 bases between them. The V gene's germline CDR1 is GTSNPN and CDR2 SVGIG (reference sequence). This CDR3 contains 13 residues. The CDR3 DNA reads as TGTGCCTGGAGCCAGGGAATGGATCAGCCCCAGCATTTT. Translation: CAWSQGMDQPQHF. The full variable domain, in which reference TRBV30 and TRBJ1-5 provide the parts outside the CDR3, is SQTIHQWPATLVQPVGSPLSLECTVEGTSNPNLYWYRQAAGRGLQLLFYSVGIGQISSEVPQNLSASRPQDRQFILSSKKLLLSDSGFYLCAWSQGMDQPQHFGDGTRLSIL.

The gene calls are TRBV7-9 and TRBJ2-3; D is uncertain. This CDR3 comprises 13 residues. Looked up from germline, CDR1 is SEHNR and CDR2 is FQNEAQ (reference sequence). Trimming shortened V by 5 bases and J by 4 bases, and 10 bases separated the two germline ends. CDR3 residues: CASSLPEPDTQYF. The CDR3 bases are TGTGCCAGCAGCCTTCCCGAACCAGATACGCAGTATTTT.

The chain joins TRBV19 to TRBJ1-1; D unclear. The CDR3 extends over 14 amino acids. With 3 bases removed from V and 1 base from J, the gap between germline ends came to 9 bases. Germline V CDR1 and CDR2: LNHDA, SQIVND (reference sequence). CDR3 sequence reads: CASSMGKWNTEAFF. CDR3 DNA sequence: TGTGCCAGTAGTATGGGCAAATGGAACACTGAAGCTTTCTTT.

The CDR3 spells CASSLRDRERVYGYTF. The CDR3 DNA is TGTGCCAGCAGCTTAAGGGACAGGGAACGGGTCTATGGCTACACCTTC. V is TRBV7-9 and J is TRBJ1-2, with 9 bases aligning to TRBD1. Looked up from germline, CDR1 is SEHNR and CDR2 is FQNEAQ (reference sequence). V lost 2 bases, J lost 4 bases, and 8 bases stayed unmatched. This CDR3 comprises 16 residues.

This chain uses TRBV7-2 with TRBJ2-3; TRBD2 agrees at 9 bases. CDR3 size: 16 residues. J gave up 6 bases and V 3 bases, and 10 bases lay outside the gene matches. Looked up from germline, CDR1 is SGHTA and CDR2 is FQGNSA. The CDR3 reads CASSFFAGREGDTQYF. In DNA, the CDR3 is TGTGCCAGCAGCTTTTTTGCGGGGCGGGAGGGGGATACGCAGTATTTT.

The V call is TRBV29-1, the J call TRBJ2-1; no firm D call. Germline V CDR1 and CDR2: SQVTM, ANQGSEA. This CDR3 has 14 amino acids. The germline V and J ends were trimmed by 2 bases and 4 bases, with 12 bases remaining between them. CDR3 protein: CSVEKGRDYNEQFF. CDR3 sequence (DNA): TGCAGCGTTGAAAAGGGTAGGGATTACAATGAGCAGTTCTTC.

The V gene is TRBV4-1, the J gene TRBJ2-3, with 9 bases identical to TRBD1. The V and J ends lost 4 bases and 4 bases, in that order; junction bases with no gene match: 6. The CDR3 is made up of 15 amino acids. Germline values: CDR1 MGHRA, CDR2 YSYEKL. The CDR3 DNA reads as TGCGCCAGCAGCCCGACAGGGGGGAGGTCAGATACGCAGTATTTT. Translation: CASSPTGGRSDTQYF.

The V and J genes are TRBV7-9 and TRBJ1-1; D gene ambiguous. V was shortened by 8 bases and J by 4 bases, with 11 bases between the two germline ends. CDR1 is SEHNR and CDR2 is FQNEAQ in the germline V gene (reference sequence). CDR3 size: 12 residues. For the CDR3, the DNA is TGTGCCAGCTGGAGGGTCAGCACTGAAGCTTTCTTT. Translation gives CASWRVSTEAFF.

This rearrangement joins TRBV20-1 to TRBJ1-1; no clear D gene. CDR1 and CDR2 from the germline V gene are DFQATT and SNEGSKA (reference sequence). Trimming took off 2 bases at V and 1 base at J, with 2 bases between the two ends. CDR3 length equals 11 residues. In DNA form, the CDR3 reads TGCAGTGCTAGACAGAACACTGAAGCTTTCTTT. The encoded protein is CSARQNTEAFF.

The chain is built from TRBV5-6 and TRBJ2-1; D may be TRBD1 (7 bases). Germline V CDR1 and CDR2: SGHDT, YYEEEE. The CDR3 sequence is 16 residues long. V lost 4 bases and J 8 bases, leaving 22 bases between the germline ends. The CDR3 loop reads CASSHGGPTTGDEQFF. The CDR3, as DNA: TGTGCCAGCAGCCACGGGGGCCCTACAACAGGGGATGAGCAGTTCTTC.

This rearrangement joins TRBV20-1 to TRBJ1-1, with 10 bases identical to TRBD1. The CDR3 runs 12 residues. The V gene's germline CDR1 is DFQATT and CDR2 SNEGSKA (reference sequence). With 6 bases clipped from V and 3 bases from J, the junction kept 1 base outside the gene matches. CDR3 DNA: TGCAGTGCCGGGACAGGGGACACTGAAGCTTTCTTT. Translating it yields CSAGTGDTEAFF.

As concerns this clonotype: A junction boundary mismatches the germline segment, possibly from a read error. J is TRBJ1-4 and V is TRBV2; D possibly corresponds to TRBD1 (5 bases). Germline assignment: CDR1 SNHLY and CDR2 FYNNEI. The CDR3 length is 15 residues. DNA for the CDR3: TGTGCCAGCAGGGAAGACAGTTCAACTAATGAAAAACTGTTTTTT. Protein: CASREDSSTNEKLFF.

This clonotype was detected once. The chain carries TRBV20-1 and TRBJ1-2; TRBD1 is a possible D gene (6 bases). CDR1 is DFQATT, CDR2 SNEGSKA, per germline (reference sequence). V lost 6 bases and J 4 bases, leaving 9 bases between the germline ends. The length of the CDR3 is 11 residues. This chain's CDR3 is CSAGALYGYTF. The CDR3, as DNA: TGCAGTGCGGGGGCCCTCTATGGCTACACCTTC.

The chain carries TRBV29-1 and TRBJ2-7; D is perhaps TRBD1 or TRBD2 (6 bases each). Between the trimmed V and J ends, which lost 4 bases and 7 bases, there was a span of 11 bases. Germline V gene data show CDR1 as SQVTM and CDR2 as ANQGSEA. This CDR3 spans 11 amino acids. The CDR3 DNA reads TGCAGCGTTGGCGGGACATTTGAGCAGTACTTC. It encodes CSVGGTFEQYF.

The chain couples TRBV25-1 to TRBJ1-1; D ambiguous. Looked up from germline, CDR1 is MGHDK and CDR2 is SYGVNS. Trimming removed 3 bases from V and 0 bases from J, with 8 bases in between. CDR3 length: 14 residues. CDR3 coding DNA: TGTGCCAGCAGTGAGGAATCAATGAACACTGAAGCTTTCTTT. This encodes CASSEESMNTEAFF.

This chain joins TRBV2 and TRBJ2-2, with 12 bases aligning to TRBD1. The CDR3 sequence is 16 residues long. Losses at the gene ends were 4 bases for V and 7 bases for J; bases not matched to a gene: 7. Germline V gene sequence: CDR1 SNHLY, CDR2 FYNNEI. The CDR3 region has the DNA TGTGCCAGCAGTGTAACCGGGACAGGGGGCGTCGGGGAGCTGTTTTTT. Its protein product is CASSVTGTGGVGELFF.